This TCR beta chain was captured by sequencing in a study of tumor-infiltrating lymphocytes in oesophageal squamous cell carcinoma. In TCRdb, the PCR reads were re-called with MiXCR into one record per CDR3 protein. Of under 15,000 distinct CDR3 sequences detected, 45% to 65% appear once; the ten largest clones hold less than 45%. Germline V gives CDR1 SGHVS, CDR2 FNYEAQ. The CDR3 runs 12 residues. V shed 7 bases, J shed 16 bases, and the junction held 10 bases outside the gene matches. The chain employs TRBV7-6 and TRBJ2-2; 9 bases line up with TRBD1. This sequence originates from a male donor with esophageal squamous cell carcinoma. Sequencing was performed on esophageal tumor tissue. The CDR3 DNA reads as TGTGCCAGCAAGGACAGGGGAGAGACCCAGTTTTTT. Protein: CASKDRGETQFF. The full variable domain, its missing parts supplied by reference TRBV7-6 and TRBJ2-2, is GAGVSQSPRYKVTKRGQDVALRCDPISGHVSLYWYRQALGQGPEFLTYFNYEAQQDKSGLPNDRFSAERPEGSISTLTIQRTEQRDSAMYRCASKDRGETQFFGEGSRLTVL.